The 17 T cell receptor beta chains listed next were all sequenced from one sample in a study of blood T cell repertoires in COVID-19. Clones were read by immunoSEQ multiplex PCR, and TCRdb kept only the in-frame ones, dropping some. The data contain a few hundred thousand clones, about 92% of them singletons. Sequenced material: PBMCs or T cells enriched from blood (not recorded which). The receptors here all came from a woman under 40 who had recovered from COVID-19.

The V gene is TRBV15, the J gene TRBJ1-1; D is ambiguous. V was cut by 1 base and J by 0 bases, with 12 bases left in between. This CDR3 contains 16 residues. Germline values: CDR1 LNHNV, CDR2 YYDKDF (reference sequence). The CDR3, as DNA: TGTGCCACCAGCAGAGCACCTAAACTGATGAACACTGAAGCTTTCTTT. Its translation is CATSRAPKLMNTEAFF. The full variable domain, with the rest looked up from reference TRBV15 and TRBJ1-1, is DAMVIQNPRYQVTQFGKPVTLSCSQTLNHNVMYWYQQKSSQAPKLLFHYYDKDFNNEADTPDNFQSRRPNTSFCFLDIRSPGLGDTAMYLCATSRAPKLMNTEAFFGQGTRLTVV.

The CDR3 DNA reads TGCGCCAGCAGCTGGGGGACAGTTACCGATACGCAGTATTTT. Its translation is CASSWGTVTDTQYF. V is TRBV5-1 and J is TRBJ2-3; 7 bases match TRBD1. Germline lookup yields CDR1 SGHRS and CDR2 YFSETQ. The V gene end was trimmed by 3 bases and the J gene end by 6 bases; junction bases not matched to a gene: 7. The CDR3 has 14 amino acids.

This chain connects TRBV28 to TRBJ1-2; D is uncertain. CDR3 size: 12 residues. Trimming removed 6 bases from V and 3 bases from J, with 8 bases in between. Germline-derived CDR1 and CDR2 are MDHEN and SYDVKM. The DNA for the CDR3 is TGTGCCAGCAGACAGCCCCACTATGGCTACACCTTC. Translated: CASRQPHYGYTF.

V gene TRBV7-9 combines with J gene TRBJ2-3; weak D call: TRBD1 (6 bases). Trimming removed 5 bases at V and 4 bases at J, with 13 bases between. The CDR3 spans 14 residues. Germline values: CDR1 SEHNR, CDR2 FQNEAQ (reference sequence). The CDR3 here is CASSRARGSDTQYF. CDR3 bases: TGTGCCAGCAGCAGGGCCAGGGGCTCAGATACGCAGTATTTT.

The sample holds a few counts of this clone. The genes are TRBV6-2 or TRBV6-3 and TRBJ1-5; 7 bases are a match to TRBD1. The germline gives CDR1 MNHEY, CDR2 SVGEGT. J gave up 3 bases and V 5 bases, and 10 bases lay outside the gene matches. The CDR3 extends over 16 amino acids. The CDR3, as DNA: TGTGCCAGCAGTGGTAGGGGGCGCGAAAACAATCAGCCCCAGCATTTT. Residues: CASSGRGRENNQPQHF.

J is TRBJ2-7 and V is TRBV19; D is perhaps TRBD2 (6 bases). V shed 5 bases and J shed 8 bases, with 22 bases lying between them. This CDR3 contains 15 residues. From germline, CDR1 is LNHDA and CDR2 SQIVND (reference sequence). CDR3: CASSPPAEGTFQQYF. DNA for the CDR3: TGTGCCAGTAGTCCCCCCGCGGAGGGAACCTTCCAGCAGTACTTC.

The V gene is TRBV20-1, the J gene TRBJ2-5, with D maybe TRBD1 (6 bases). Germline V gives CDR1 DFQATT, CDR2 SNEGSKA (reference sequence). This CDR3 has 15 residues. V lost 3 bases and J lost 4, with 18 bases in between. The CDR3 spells CSASRYRVKAETQYF. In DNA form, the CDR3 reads TGCAGTGCTAGTAGGTACAGGGTGAAGGCAGAGACCCAGTACTTC.

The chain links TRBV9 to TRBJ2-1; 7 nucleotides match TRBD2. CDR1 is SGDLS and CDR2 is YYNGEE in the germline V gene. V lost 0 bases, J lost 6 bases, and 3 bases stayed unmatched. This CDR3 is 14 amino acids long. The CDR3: CASSVGEGINEQFF. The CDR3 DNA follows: TGTGCCAGCAGCGTAGGGGAGGGAATCAATGAGCAGTTCTTC.

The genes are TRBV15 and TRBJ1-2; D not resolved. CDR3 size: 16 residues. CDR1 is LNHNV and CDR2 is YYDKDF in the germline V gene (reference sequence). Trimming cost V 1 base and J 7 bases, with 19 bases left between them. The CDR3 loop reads CATSRVLMDIARGYTF. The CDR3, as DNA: TGTGCCACCAGCAGAGTGTTAATGGATATAGCTCGTGGCTACACCTTC.

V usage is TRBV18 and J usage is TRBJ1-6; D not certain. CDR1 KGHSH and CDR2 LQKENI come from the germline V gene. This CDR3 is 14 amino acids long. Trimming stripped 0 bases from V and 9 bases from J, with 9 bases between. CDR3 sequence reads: CASSPPSRGSPLHF. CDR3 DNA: TGTGCCAGCTCACCACCAAGCCGCGGTTCACCCCTCCACTTT.

CDR3 sequence (DNA): TGTGCCATCACGAAGGGACTAGCGGGTGCCAATGAGCAGTTCTTC. This gives the protein CAITKGLAGANEQFF. The chain couples TRBV10-3 to TRBJ2-1; 12 bases map to TRBD2. The junction had 7 bases not matched to a gene; V was cut back by 7 bases and J by 6 bases. The CDR3 is made up of 15 amino acids. Germline V gives CDR1 ENHRY, CDR2 SYGVKD.

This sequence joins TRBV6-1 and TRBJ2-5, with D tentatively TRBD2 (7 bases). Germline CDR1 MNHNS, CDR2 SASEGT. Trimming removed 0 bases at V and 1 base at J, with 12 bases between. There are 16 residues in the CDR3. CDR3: CASSEAPAGAQETQYF. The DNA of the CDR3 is TGTGCCAGCAGTGAAGCGCCGGCGGGGGCCCAAGAGACCCAGTACTTC.

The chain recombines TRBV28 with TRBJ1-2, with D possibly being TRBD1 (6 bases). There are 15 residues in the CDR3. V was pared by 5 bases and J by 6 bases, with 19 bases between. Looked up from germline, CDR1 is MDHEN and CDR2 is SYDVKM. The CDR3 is CASSDPPDSTNGYTF. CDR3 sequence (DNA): TGTGCCAGCAGTGACCCGCCGGACAGTACTAATGGCTACACCTTC.

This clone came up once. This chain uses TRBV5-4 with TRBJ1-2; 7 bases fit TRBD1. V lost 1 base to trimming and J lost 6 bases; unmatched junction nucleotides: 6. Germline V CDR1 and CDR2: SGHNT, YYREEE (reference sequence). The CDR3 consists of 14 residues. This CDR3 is CASSLRYRGNGYTF. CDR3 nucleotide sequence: TGTGCCAGCAGCTTGCGTTACAGGGGAAATGGCTACACCTTC.

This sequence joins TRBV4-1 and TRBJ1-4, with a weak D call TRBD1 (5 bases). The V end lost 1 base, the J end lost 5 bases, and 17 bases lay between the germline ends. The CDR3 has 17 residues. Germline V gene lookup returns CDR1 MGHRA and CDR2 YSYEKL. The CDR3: CASSQGPRGTGNEKLFF. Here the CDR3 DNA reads TGCGCCAGCAGCCAAGGTCCTCGCGGGACGGGAAATGAAAAACTGTTTTTT.

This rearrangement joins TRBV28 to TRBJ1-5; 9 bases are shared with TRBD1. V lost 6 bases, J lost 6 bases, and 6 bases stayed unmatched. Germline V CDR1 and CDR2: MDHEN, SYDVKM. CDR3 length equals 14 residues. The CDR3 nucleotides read TGTGCCAGCAGGTCAGGACAGGGGTTTCAGCCCCAGCATTTT. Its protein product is CASRSGQGFQPQHF.

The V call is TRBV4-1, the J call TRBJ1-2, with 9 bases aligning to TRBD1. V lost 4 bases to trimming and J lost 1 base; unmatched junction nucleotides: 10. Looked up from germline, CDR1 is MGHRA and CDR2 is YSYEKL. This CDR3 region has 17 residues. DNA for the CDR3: TGCGCCAGCAGCCCCCAGGGACAGGGAGCCCTTAACTATGGCTACACCTTC. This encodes CASSPQGQGALNYGYTF.